The next 30 T cell receptor beta chains were all read from a single sample in a study of blood T cell repertoires in COVID-19. Libraries were prepared by immunoSEQ multiplex PCR; TCRdb keeps only in-frame clonotypes and omits some of them. The sample has about 38,000 clones; around 91% are singletons. The sequenced sample was peripheral blood. These receptor sequences come from a man in his sixties with active or convalescent COVID-19.

The chain links TRBV28 to TRBJ1-1, with a tentative D call TRBD1 (6 bases). The V and J ends lost 3 bases and 11 bases respectively, with 13 bases between them. The CDR3 contains 12 residues. CDR1 MDHEN and CDR2 SYDVKM come from the germline V gene. The CDR3 is CASSLGDRRAFF. The CDR3 DNA is TGTGCCAGCAGTTTGGGAGACAGGCGGGCTTTCTTT.

The chain combines TRBV18 with TRBJ2-1; 9 bases align to TRBD1. CDR1 and CDR2 (germline): KGHSH, LQKENI. After removal of 3 bases from V and 2 bases from J, the junction contained 5 bases not matched to a gene. CDR3 length: 16 residues. In DNA form, the CDR3 reads TGTGCCAGCTCACCGGAAGGGACAGGGCCCTACAATGAGCAGTTCTTC. Translated: CASSPEGTGPYNEQFF.

This chain joins TRBV30 and TRBJ2-1; no reliable D call. Germline-derived CDR1 and CDR2 are GTSNPN and SVGIG (reference sequence). This CDR3 contains 15 residues. With 0 bases removed from V and 6 bases from J, the gap between germline ends came to 15 bases. As DNA, the CDR3 is TGTGCCTGGAGTGTACTATCGGCTAGTCGCAATGAGCAGTTCTTC. Residues: CAWSVLSASRNEQFF.

The chain carries TRBV28 and TRBJ2-4; D may be TRBD1 (6 bases). Germline CDR1 and CDR2: MDHEN and SYDVKM. The V gene lost 3 bases and the J gene lost 1 base, with 13 bases spanning the gap. This CDR3 has 16 amino acids. The CDR3: CASSLTGLGAKNIQYF. The CDR3 bases are TGTGCCAGCAGTTTGACAGGCCTGGGGGCCAAAAACATTCAGTACTTC.

This clone was seen once. The chain uses TRBV24-1 and TRBJ2-5, with a possible D match to TRBD1 (7 bases). Germline V gives CDR1 KGHDR, CDR2 SFDVKD. CDR3 length equals 17 residues. V was pared by 3 bases and J by 3 bases, with 19 bases between. CDR3 residues: CATSDPRQGGGKETQYF. CDR3 nucleotide sequence: TGTGCCACCAGTGATCCCCGCCAGGGGGGCGGGAAAGAGACCCAGTACTTC.

The chain carries TRBV30 and TRBJ2-5; 11 bases map to TRBD2. The CDR3 loop spans 16 amino acids. Germline CDR1 is GTSNPN and CDR2 is SVGIG (reference sequence). The V segment lost 3 bases and the J segment 5 bases; nucleotides outside the gene matches: 11. The CDR3 nucleotides read TGTGCCTGGAGGCCCAAGACTAGCGGGGCGCGTGAGACCCAGTACTTC. It encodes CAWRPKTSGARETQYF.

This chain uses TRBV19 with TRBJ2-1; D may be TRBD1 (5 bases). Germline V gene data show CDR1 as LNHDA and CDR2 as SQIVND (reference sequence). V was cut by 9 bases and J by 2 bases, with 11 bases left in between. The CDR3 runs to 13 residues. CDR3 protein: CASRTPAYNEQFF. The CDR3 DNA is TGTGCCAGCCGGACACCCGCCTACAATGAGCAGTTCTTC.

This clone was observed a single time. The chain has TRBV27 and TRBJ2-7; 13 nucleotides match TRBD2. The V gene end was trimmed by 3 bases and the J gene end by 3 bases; junction bases not matched to a gene: 5. CDR3 length: 16 amino acids. Looked up from germline, CDR1 is MNHEY and CDR2 is SMNVEV (reference sequence). CDR3 sequence (DNA): TGTGCCAGCAGTTTCCGCGGACTAGCGGGAGACTACGAGCAGTACTTC. This translates into CASSFRGLAGDYEQYF.

The chain links TRBV4-1 to TRBJ2-7; 10 bases agree with TRBD1. V trimming: 3 bases; J trimming: 5 bases; junction bases outside the gene matches: 4. The CDR3 is 14 amino acids. In germline, CDR1 is MGHRA, CDR2 YSYEKL. The CDR3 DNA reads TGCGCCAGCAGCCAGCCGGGACAGGGGCACGAGCAGTACTTC. It is translated as CASSQPGQGHEQYF.

V gene TRBV28 combines with J gene TRBJ2-5; no clear D. Germline V lookup: CDR1 MDHEN, CDR2 SYDVKM. V was cut by 8 bases and J by 5 bases, with 9 bases left in between. CDR3 length: 11 amino acids. The CDR3, as DNA: TGTGCCAGCTGTCGGTCGGAGACCCAGTACTTC. Residues: CASCRSETQYF.

V is TRBV7-2 and J is TRBJ2-7; TRBD1 matches 7 bases. In germline, CDR1 is SGHTA, CDR2 FQGNSA. The trim removed 5 bases at V and 2 bases at J, leaving 9 bases unmatched. This CDR3 region has 15 residues. CDR3 residues: CASSLGTVQTYEQYF. In nucleotides, the CDR3 is TGTGCCAGCAGCCTAGGGACAGTCCAAACCTACGAGCAGTACTTC.

The count of this clone is one. The chain joins TRBV18 to TRBJ2-5, with 12 bases aligning to TRBD1. Trimming removed 3 bases from V and 5 bases from J; junction bases left unmatched: 4. The length of the CDR3 is 15 residues. Germline CDR1 is KGHSH and CDR2 is LQKENI. For the CDR3, the DNA is TGTGCCAGCTCACCGGGACAGGGGGCTTGGGAGACCCAGTACTTC. The encoded protein is CASSPGQGAWETQYF.

The V gene is TRBV7-9, the J gene TRBJ1-5; 7 bases match TRBD1. J gave up 6 bases and V 4 bases, and 3 bases lay outside the gene matches. Germline-derived CDR1 and CDR2 are SEHNR and FQNEAQ (reference sequence). This CDR3 region has 13 residues. The CDR3, as DNA: TGTGCCAGCAGCTCCCAGGGGGGTCAGCCCCAGCATTTT. It yields the protein CASSSQGGQPQHF.

This chain links TRBV3-1 (or the pseudogene TRBV3-2) with TRBJ2-7, with 8 bases lining up with TRBD1. CDR3 size: 15 residues. V lost 0 bases and J lost 1; bases outside the gene matches: 2. The germline V gene has CDR1 LGHDT and CDR2 YNNKEL (reference sequence). The DNA for the CDR3 is TGTGCCAGCAGCCAAGAGCAGGGGGCGTCCTACGAGCAGTACTTC. Amino acids: CASSQEQGASYEQYF.

The V gene is TRBV15, the J gene TRBJ1-2; 8 nucleotides match TRBD1. V dropped 7 bases and J dropped 4; count of bases not matched to a gene: 8. The CDR3 is made up of 14 amino acids. Germline CDR1 LNHNV, CDR2 YYDKDF (reference sequence). In nucleotides, the CDR3 is TGTGCCACCACCCGGACAGGGATAGGCTATGGCTACACCTTC. This gives the protein CATTRTGIGYGYTF.

The V gene is TRBV6-6, the J gene TRBJ2-1, with D possibly being TRBD2 (6 bases). V shed 0 bases and J shed 7 bases, with 16 bases lying between them. There are 16 residues in the CDR3. Germline V gene sequence: CDR1 MNHNY, CDR2 SVGAGI (reference sequence). CDR3 in amino acids: CASSYSRGSPGNEQFF. CDR3 sequence (DNA): TGTGCCAGCAGTTACTCACGGGGGAGCCCCGGGAATGAGCAGTTCTTC.

V usage is TRBV6-5 and J usage is TRBJ2-3; 7 bases line up with TRBD1. CDR1 and CDR2 (germline): MNHEY, SVGAGI. The CDR3 length is 15 residues. Trimming at V came to 6 bases and at J to 0 bases, leaving 6 bases not matched to a gene. This chain's CDR3 is CASSSGQTSTDTQYF. CDR3 bases: TGTGCCAGCAGCTCGGGACAGACTAGCACAGATACGCAGTATTTT.

V usage is TRBV6-5 and J usage is TRBJ2-7; 7 bases are a match to TRBD1. Germline CDR1 MNHEY, CDR2 SVGAGI. V shed 7 bases, J shed 4 bases, and the junction held 13 bases outside the gene matches. The CDR3 has 15 residues. Here the CDR3 reads CASNNPGQTKYEQYF. DNA for the CDR3: TGTGCCAGCAATAATCCGGGACAGACAAAATACGAGCAGTACTTC.

The chain couples TRBV6-5 to TRBJ2-7; 9 positions match TRBD1. The CDR3 covers 13 residues. The V gene's germline CDR1 is MNHEY and CDR2 SVGAGI. With 6 bases clipped from V and 9 bases from J, the junction kept 9 bases outside the gene matches. The CDR3, as DNA: TGTGCCAGCAGACAAACAGGGGGCTTTAGGCAGTACTTC. Protein product: CASRQTGGFRQYF.

This clone appeared once. V and J are TRBV28 and TRBJ2-3; 7 nucleotides line up with TRBD2. This CDR3 contains 14 residues. Looked up from germline, CDR1 is MDHEN and CDR2 is SYDVKM. The ends lost 3 bases at V and 6 bases at J; junction bases unmatched: 6. Here the CDR3 DNA reads TGTGCCAGCAGTTTTTTGCGGGAGATGGATACGCAGTATTTT. It translates to CASSFLREMDTQYF.

The genes are TRBV5-1 and TRBJ2-2; D is possibly TRBD1 (5 bases). V was cut by 8 bases and J by 0 bases, with 11 bases left in between. This CDR3 region has 14 residues. Germline V gene lookup returns CDR1 SGHRS and CDR2 YFSETQ. The CDR3 protein is CASSTGSNTGELFF. The CDR3 DNA reads TGCGCCAGTTCAACAGGTTCGAACACCGGGGAGCTGTTTTTT.

The rearrangement joins TRBV6-1 to TRBJ1-1; no clear D gene. This CDR3 spans 19 amino acids. The germline CDR1 and CDR2 sequences are MNHNS and SASEGT. Trimming removed 4 bases at V and 0 bases at J, with 24 bases between. CDR3: CASSGLLWAFRTLNTEAFF. The CDR3 bases are TGTGCCAGCAGTGGTCTACTCTGGGCCTTCCGTACGTTGAACACTGAAGCTTTCTTT.

V usage is TRBV6-2 or TRBV6-3 and J usage is TRBJ1-2; the D gene is possibly TRBD1 (6 bases). V dropped 5 bases and J dropped 6 bases, with 19 bases sitting between them. This CDR3 has 15 residues. From germline, CDR1 is MNHEY and CDR2 SVGEGT. The CDR3 region is CASSRNTGTSNGYTF. The CDR3 nucleotides read TGTGCCAGCAGTCGTAACACCGGGACATCCAATGGCTACACCTTC.

V and J are TRBV2 and TRBJ1-5; D unclear. The CDR3 sequence is 14 residues long. Germline V lookup: CDR1 SNHLY, CDR2 FYNNEI. With 3 bases removed from V and 1 base from J, the gap between germline ends came to 7 bases. CDR3 sequence: CASSERTSNQPQHF. In DNA form, the CDR3 reads TGTGCCAGCAGTGAGCGTACCAGCAATCAGCCCCAGCATTTT.

This rearrangement joins TRBV6-2 or TRBV6-3 to TRBJ2-7, with D possibly TRBD2 on 6 matching bases. The CDR3 has 16 residues. The V and J ends lost 5 bases and 2 bases respectively, with 19 bases between them. Germline V gives CDR1 MNHEY, CDR2 SVGEGT. The DNA of the CDR3 is TGTGCCAGCAGTCCCAAGGAGGGGATCCTTACCTACGAGCAGTACTTC. Translated: CASSPKEGILTYEQYF.

The chain joins TRBV7-2 to TRBJ2-3; weak D call: TRBD2 (6 bases). The germline V gene encodes CDR1 SGHTA and CDR2 FQGNSA. The CDR3 runs to 15 residues. The ends were cut back, 3 bases at V and 2 bases at J, with 12 bases in the middle. The CDR3 nucleotides read TGTGCCAGCAGCTTGAATAGCGGCCTCACAGATACGCAGTATTTT. It yields the protein CASSLNSGLTDTQYF.

A few counts support this clone. This rearrangement joins TRBV27 to TRBJ1-1; D unclear. CDR1 and CDR2 from the germline V gene are MNHEY and SMNVEV (reference sequence). The V end was cut by 2 bases, the J end by 8 bases, with 21 bases between. CDR3 length equals 16 residues. CDR3 in DNA: TGTGCCAGCAGTTTAAGGTCCCCTTACAGCGGTGGGGAAGCTTTCTTT. It encodes CASSLRSPYSGGEAFF.

This clone was counted only a few times. CDR3 in amino acids: CASSQAIDRGWQETQYF. Written as DNA, the CDR3 is TGCGCCAGCAGCCAAGCGATCGACAGGGGGTGGCAAGAGACCCAGTACTTC. V and J are TRBV4-1 and TRBJ2-5; TRBD1 matches 9 bases. The V gene end was trimmed by 1 base and the J gene end by 2 bases; junction bases not matched to a gene: 8. CDR1 is MGHRA and CDR2 is YSYEKL in the germline V gene. The CDR3 contains 17 residues.

The chain links TRBV9 to TRBJ2-5; D is perhaps TRBD1 (6 bases). The CDR3 runs to 16 residues. The germline CDR1 and CDR2 sequences are SGDLS and YYNGEE. Trimming took off 0 bases at V and 0 bases at J, with 12 bases between the two ends. The CDR3 loop reads CASSVAGRGNQETQYF. As DNA, the CDR3 is TGTGCCAGCAGCGTAGCGGGCAGGGGTAACCAAGAGACCCAGTACTTC. Using reference TRBV9 and TRBJ2-5 for the parts outside the CDR3, the full variable domain is DSGVTQTPKHLITATGQRVTLRCSPRSGDLSVYWYQQSLDQGLQFLIQYYNGEERAKGNILERFSAQQFPDLHSELNLSSLELGDSALYFCASSVAGRGNQETQYFGPGTRLLVL.

The rearrangement joins TRBV11-2 to TRBJ2-7; D remains unclear. The CDR3 covers 14 residues. Trimming took off 1 base at V and 2 bases at J, with 9 bases between the two ends. The germline V gene has CDR1 SGHAT and CDR2 FQNNGV. CDR3 DNA: TGTGCCAGCAGCTTAGTGCACAATACCTACGAGCAGTACTTC. Protein: CASSLVHNTYEQYF.